This is a list of T cell receptor beta chains from one sample in a study of shared clonotypes between healthy human individuals. The repertoire was sequenced with immunoSEQ multiplex PCR; TCRdb's copy has only in-frame clones and lacks some. The data contain over 800,000 clones, 85% to 95% of them singletons. The source material was naive CD8+ T cells sorted from blood. The receptors shown here come from a man in his thirties or forties in good health. Each CDR3 is given with its conserved first and last residue. D genes are given only for firm matches. Size tells how often a clone was seen (once, few, many) or the class of an expanded clone, and some rows leave it out.

TGTGCCAGCAGCTCCTATACTAGCGGAGGGGTCCCCGGGGAGCTGTTTTTT,CASSSYTSGGVPGELFF,TRBV7-9,once,TRBD2,TRBJ2-2
TGTGCCAGCAGCTTTCGGCAGGGTGGCCAAGAGACCCAGTACTTC,CASSFRQGGQETQYF,TRBV5-8,NA,NA,TRBJ2-5
TGTGCCAGCAGTTACTTCGGACCCAGCTCCTACAATGAGCAGTTCTTC,CASSYFGPSSYNEQFF,TRBV6-5,NA,NA,TRBJ2-1
TGTGCCAGCTCACCAAGCTTCGGGAGGGCCATAGATACGCAGTATTTT,CASSPSFGRAIDTQYF,TRBV18,NA,TRBD2,TRBJ2-3
TGTGCCAGCAGCTTGGGCCCAGGGCAGATCGAAGCTTTCTTT,CASSLGPGQIEAFF,TRBV7-2,NA,NA,TRBJ1-1
TGTGCCAGCAGCCCTGCCGGGGGGACCCAGTACTTC,CASSPAGGTQYF,TRBV7-2,NA,NA,TRBJ2-5
TGTGCCAGCAGCCATTTGTCTGAGGCGTTCGGCAGGGGTATCTATGGCTACACCTTC,CASSHLSEAFGRGIYGYTF,TRBV28,once,NA,TRBJ1-2
TGTGCCAGTAGATGGGGGGACAGAAGCAATCAGCCCCAGCATTTT,CASRWGDRSNQPQHF,TRBV19,NA,TRBD1,TRBJ1-5
TGTGCCAGCAGCCCTCGACAGGGACTTCTCTACGAGCAGTACTTC,CASSPRQGLLYEQYF,TRBV5-6,NA,NA,TRBJ2-7
TGTGCCAGCAGCCCCTTTTATGGCGGTGATACGCAGTATTTT,CASSPFYGGDTQYF,TRBV13,NA,NA,TRBJ2-3
TGTGCCAGCAGCGGTTCGGGGCCCGCCGGGGAGCTGTTTTTT,CASSGSGPAGELFF,TRBV7-9,NA,NA,TRBJ2-2
TGTGCCAGCAGCTTGACAGGGGAATTCAACAATGAGCAGTTCTTC,CASSLTGEFNNEQFF,TRBV11-2,NA,TRBD1,TRBJ2-1
TGCGCCAGCAGCCAATGGCCAGGGGCGAGGAACACTGAAGCTTTCTTT,CASSQWPGARNTEAFF,TRBV4-1,NA,NA,TRBJ1-1
TGTGCCAGCAGCCCAAGGGGACAGGGGTCCAACGAGCAGTACTTC,CASSPRGQGSNEQYF,TRBV7-9,NA,TRBD1,TRBJ2-7
TGTGCCAGCAGCTCCGGGGGATCTAGCTCTGGGGCCAACGTCCTGACTTTC,CASSSGGSSSGANVLTF,TRBV13,once,NA,TRBJ2-6
TGTGCCAGCAGCCAAGATCTCAGGACTAGCGGGATTTACGAGCAGTACTTC,CASSQDLRTSGIYEQYF,TRBV4-2,NA,TRBD2,TRBJ2-7
TGTGCCAGTAGTATAGTAAACTCCTACAATGAGCAGTTCTTC,CASSIVNSYNEQFF,TRBV19,NA,NA,TRBJ2-1
TGTGCCAGCAGCCAAGATGGGGGCACAGATACGCAGTATTTT,CASSQDGGTDTQYF,TRBV4-2,NA,NA,TRBJ2-3
TGCAGCGTTGAGAAGGGAGGACCGACCTACGAGCAGTACTTC,CSVEKGGPTYEQYF,TRBV29-1,NA,NA,TRBJ2-7
TGTGCCAGCAGCTTAGCGGTCACTAACTCCTACGAGCAGTACTTC,CASSLAVTNSYEQYF,TRBV11-2,NA,NA,TRBJ2-7
TGTGCCAGCAGTTACGGGGCTTACACCGGGGAGCTGTTTTTT,CASSYGAYTGELFF,TRBV6-5,NA,NA,TRBJ2-2
TGTGCCAGCAGTTTATCGGGACAGGGGGCTTACGAGCAGTACTTC,CASSLSGQGAYEQYF,TRBV27,NA,TRBD1,TRBJ2-7
TGTGCCAGCGCCCTGACAAGCAGAACGAACACTGAAGCTTTCTTT,CASALTSRTNTEAFF,TRBV6-5,few,NA,TRBJ1-1
TGCGCCAGCAGCCAAGGCCTGGGCAGGCCGAACACTGAAGCTTTCTTT,CASSQGLGRPNTEAFF,TRBV4-3,NA,NA,TRBJ1-1
TGTGCCGGCGAAGGCAGGGCACAAGAGACCCAGTACTTC,CAGEGRAQETQYF,TRBV2,NA,NA,TRBJ2-5
TGCAGCGTTGAAGGCACAGGGTTGCCATCTTTGATTTCAGGAACGCAGTATTTT,CSVEGTGLPSLISGTQYF,TRBV29-1,once,NA,TRBJ2-3
TGCAGCGTTGAAGGGCAGAGGGCCGAGCAGTACTTC,CSVEGQRAEQYF,TRBV29-1,NA,NA,TRBJ2-7
TGCGCCAGCAGCCCTCGCGATCAGACCTACGAGCAGTACTTC,CASSPRDQTYEQYF,TRBV4-1,NA,NA,TRBJ2-7
TGTGCCAGCGGAAAGGGGGCGGCCTACGAGCAGTACTTC,CASGKGAAYEQYF,TRBV27,NA,TRBD1,TRBJ2-7
TGTGCCAGCAGTTACTCGGGGGGAGCTAACTATGGCTACACCTTC,CASSYSGGANYGYTF,TRBV6-5,NA,NA,TRBJ1-2
TGCAGCGTTGTTTTTAGCGGCCACGAGGCCTACGAGCAGTACTTC,CSVVFSGHEAYEQYF,TRBV29-1,NA,NA,TRBJ2-7
TGTGCCAGTAGTATGAGGGTTTCCTACGAGCAGTACTTC,CASSMRVSYEQYF,TRBV19,NA,NA,TRBJ2-7
TGTGCCAGCTACCACTCAAACGAGCAGTACTTC,CASYHSNEQYF,TRBV6-6,NA,NA,TRBJ2-7
TGCGCCAGCAGTGAGGTTGGTGAGAGCGCTGAAGCTTTCTTT,CASSEVGESAEAFF,TRBV10-1,NA,NA,TRBJ1-1
TGTGCCAGCAGCTTAGACGAGGCTAGCGGATACAATGAGCAGTTCTTC,CASSLDEASGYNEQFF,TRBV11-3,NA,TRBD2,TRBJ2-1
TGTGCCAGTAGTATAGTTCCAGGGGGAAATCAGCCCCAGCATTTT,CASSIVPGGNQPQHF,TRBV19,NA,TRBD1,TRBJ1-5
TGCGCCAGCAGCCAAGAACCTAGCGGGAACACAGATACGCAGTATTTT,CASSQEPSGNTDTQYF,TRBV4-3,NA,TRBD2,TRBJ2-3